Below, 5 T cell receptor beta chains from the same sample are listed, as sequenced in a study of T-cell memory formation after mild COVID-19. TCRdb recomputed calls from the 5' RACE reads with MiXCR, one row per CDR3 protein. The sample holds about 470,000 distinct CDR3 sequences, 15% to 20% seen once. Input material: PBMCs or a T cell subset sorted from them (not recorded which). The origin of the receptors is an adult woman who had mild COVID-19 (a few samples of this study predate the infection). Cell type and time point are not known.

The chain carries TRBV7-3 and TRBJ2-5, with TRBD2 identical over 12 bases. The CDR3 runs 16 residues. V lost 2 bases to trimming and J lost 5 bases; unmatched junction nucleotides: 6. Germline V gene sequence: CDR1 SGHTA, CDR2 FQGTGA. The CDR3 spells CASSLGLAGSGETQYF. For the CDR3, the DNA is TGTGCCAGCAGCTTAGGACTAGCGGGGTCCGGCGAGACCCAGTACTTC.

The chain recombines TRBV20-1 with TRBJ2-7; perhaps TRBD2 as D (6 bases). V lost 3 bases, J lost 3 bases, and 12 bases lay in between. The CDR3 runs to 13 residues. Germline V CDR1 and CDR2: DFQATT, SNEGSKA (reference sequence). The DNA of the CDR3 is TGCAGTGCTAGGGCGCGGGGCTACTACGAGCAGTACTTC. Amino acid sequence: CSARARGYYEQYF.

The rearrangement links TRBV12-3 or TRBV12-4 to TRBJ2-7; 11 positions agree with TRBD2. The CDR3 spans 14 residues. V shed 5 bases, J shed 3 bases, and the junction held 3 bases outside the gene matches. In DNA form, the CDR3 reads TGTGCCAGCAGTCGACTAGCGGGACTCTACGAGCAGTACTTC. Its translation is CASSRLAGLYEQYF.

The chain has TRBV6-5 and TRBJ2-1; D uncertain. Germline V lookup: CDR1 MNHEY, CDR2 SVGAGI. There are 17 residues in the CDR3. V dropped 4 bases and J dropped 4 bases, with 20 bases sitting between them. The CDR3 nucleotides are TGTGCCAGCAGTTCATCGACGACCCAACTCTTGTACAATGAGCAGTTCTTC. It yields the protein CASSSSTTQLLYNEQFF.

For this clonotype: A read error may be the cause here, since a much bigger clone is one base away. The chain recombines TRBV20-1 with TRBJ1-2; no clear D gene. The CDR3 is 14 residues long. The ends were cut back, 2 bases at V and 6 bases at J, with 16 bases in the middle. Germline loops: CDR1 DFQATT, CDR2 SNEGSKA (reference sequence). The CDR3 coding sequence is TGCAGTGCTAGAAATCCGTGGCACCCTCATGGCTACACCTTC. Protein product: CSARNPWHPHGYTF.